The T cell receptor beta chain under discussion was sequenced for a study of cytomegalovirus exposure and HLA in healthy donors. Study in general: From about 179 million T cells, an earlier analysis saw roughly 100 million unique TCR beta sequences.

The study ran its PCR with 60 Vbeta and 13 Jbeta primers. Only in-frame clones appear in the TCRdb table, and some are missing; sequencing was by immunoSEQ multiplex PCR. The sample lists around 180,000 clones; 84% were seen once. The V gene lost 4 bases and the J gene lost 2 bases, with 12 bases spanning the gap. The germline gives CDR1 LNHDA, CDR2 SQIVND (reference sequence). This CDR3 is 14 amino acids long. Each donor's status was that of a healthy bone marrow donor. The sequencing sample was made of PBMCs. The origin of this receptor is a girl between 5 and 17 years old in good health and CMV-seropositive. The chain is built from TRBV19 and TRBJ2-7; D might be TRBD1 (6 bases). The DNA of the CDR3 is TGTGCCAGTAGTACCCTACAGGGTCCCTACGAGCAGTACTTC. Amino acids: CASSTLQGPYEQYF.